This T cell receptor beta chain was observed in a study of human T cells and chemical hapten exposure. Study-wide context: All patients underwent weekly scalp dosing with diphenylcyclopropenone for the full roughly 25-week study.

Time point specified: patch test 2, 6 weeks after DPC sensitization. Indicated treatment: therapeutic diphenylcyclopropenone sensitization with weekly scalp DPC. CDR1 MNHEY and CDR2 SVGAGI come from the germline V gene. This CDR3 has 15 amino acids. V dropped 5 bases and J dropped 5; count of bases not matched to a gene: 9. TCRdb processed the RACE reads anew with MiXCR; each CDR3 protein has one entry. The sample holds 360,000 or so distinct CDR3 sequences, about 6% seen once. Comments on this clonotype: The antigen remains undetermined.

Whole-study results and caveats: A positive correlation with patch test score was found for PT1 expanded TCR counts. While controls formed fewer of them, expanded TCRs formed significantly more large CDR3 similarity clusters.

The chain recombines TRBV6-5 with TRBJ1-1, with 9 nucleotides matching TRBD1. This TCR was sampled from a young woman with alopecia areata. Some clones in this sample may be carry-over from other donors' samples. Sample: whole blood, taken in connection with sensitization to the hapten diphenylcyclopropenone (DPC). CDR3 amino acids: CASSVSGTGKTEAFF. CDR3 nucleotide sequence: TGTGCCAGCAGTGTTTCGGGGACAGGGAAAACTGAAGCTTTCTTT.